The 28 T cell receptor beta chains given below trace back to one sample, sequenced in a study. Tregs were sorted as CD4+CD25+CD127-/low cells. TCRdb processed the 5' RACE reads anew with MiXCR; each CDR3 protein has one entry. Among approximately 50,000 distinct CDR3 sequences, roughly 20% were seen once, and the ten largest hold 3.2%. The specimen sequenced was tumor-infiltrating Tregs sorted from the breast tumor. These receptors all stem from a female donor with breast cancer.

Note on this clonotype: This sequence may be a read error, since a much larger clone differs from it by one base. This rearrangement joins TRBV6-1 to TRBJ1-3; no reliable D call. Germline CDR1 MNHNS, CDR2 SASEGT. Deletions cut 8 bases from V and 0 bases from J, with 17 bases between. The CDR3 totals 16 residues. CDR3 bases: TGTGCCAGCGGTAGAGAGCGGCCATTCTCTGGAAACACCATATATTTT. This translates into CASGRERPFSGNTIYF.

The rearrangement joins TRBV5-1 to TRBJ2-3; 9 bases are shared with TRBD1. Trimming took 5 bases from V and 5 from J; bases not matched to a gene: 9. Germline V gives CDR1 SGHRS, CDR2 YFSETQ. The CDR3 is 15 residues long. The CDR3 spells CASSLQGADGDTQYF. The CDR3 DNA sequence: TGCGCCAGCAGTCTACAGGGGGCGGATGGAGATACGCAGTATTTT.

The genes are TRBV7-2 and TRBJ2-1; tentatively, D is TRBD1 or TRBD2 (6 bases each). Trimming shortened V by 3 bases and J by 13 bases, and 10 bases separated the two germline ends. The length of the CDR3 is 11 residues. Germline CDR1 and CDR2: SGHTA and FQGNSA. The DNA for the CDR3 is TGTGCCAGCAGCTTTGAGGGGGGACAGTTCTTC. This translates into CASSFEGGQFF.

This clonotype was seen repeatedly, ten times or more. This chain joins TRBV29-1 and TRBJ2-3, with 8 bases identical to TRBD1. V lost 6 bases and J lost 1; bases outside the gene matches: 12. The CDR3 length is 16 residues. Per the germline V gene, CDR1 is SQVTM and CDR2 is ANQGSEA. CDR3 in DNA: TGCAGCGTCCAACGACTGGTGGGACAGGGCACAGATACGCAGTATTTT. Protein sequence: CSVQRLVGQGTDTQYF.

About this clonotype itself: A much larger clone differs by one base, so this may be a read error. The rearrangement uses TRBV29-1 and TRBJ2-7; D may be TRBD1 (5 bases). This CDR3 is 11 amino acids long. CDR1 and CDR2 from the germline V gene are SQVTM and ANQGSEA. As DNA, the CDR3 is TGCTGCGTGATAGACAGATACGAGCAGTACTTC. Translating it yields CCVIDRYEQYF.

This clonotype was counted many times. The genes are TRBV20-1 and TRBJ2-1; no firm D call. This CDR3 region has 15 residues. Germline values: CDR1 DFQATT, CDR2 SNEGSKA (reference sequence). V was shortened by 0 bases and J by 8 bases, with 17 bases between the two germline ends. The CDR3 DNA reads as TGCAGTGCTAGAGATGGGCGGCCAAATTCGGATGAGCAGTTCTTC. Protein sequence: CSARDGRPNSDEQFF.

This rearrangement joins TRBV6-2 or TRBV6-3 to TRBJ1-1; 7 bases line up with TRBD1. The CDR3 contains 13 residues. V trimming: 8 bases; J trimming: 4 bases; junction bases outside the gene matches: 7. Per germline, CDR1 MNHEY and CDR2 SVGEGT. DNA for the CDR3: TGTGCCAGCGGGGGACAGTCCCTCACTGAAGCTTTCTTT. As protein: CASGGQSLTEAFF.

This clonotype was counted ten times or more. Relative to the germline gene, one junction end is altered; a read error may explain this. The chain is built from TRBV6-1 and TRBJ1-1; the D gene is possibly TRBD1 (6 bases). CDR3 length: 14 residues. Germline lookup yields CDR1 MNHNS and CDR2 SASEGT. The CDR3 loop reads CASSARDKNIEAFF. In nucleotides, the CDR3 is TGTGCCAGCAGCGCCCGGGACAAGAACATTGAAGCTTTCTTT.

This clonotype has at least ten counts. In DNA, the CDR3 is TGTGCCAGCAGCCAAGTCTTGAAAGGGAGGGGCGAGGGCTACACCTTC. Translation: CASSQVLKGRGEGYTF. V and J are TRBV4-2 and TRBJ1-2; possibly TRBD1 for D (5 bases). Germline V CDR1 and CDR2: LGHNA, YNFKEQ. V lost 1 base and J lost 8, with 20 bases in between. CDR3 length: 16 residues.

This clonotype was found a few times. V and J are TRBV5-1 and TRBJ2-7, with 8 nucleotides matching TRBD2. Trimming cost V 7 bases and J 2 bases; bases outside gene matches: 8. Germline assignment: CDR1 SGHRS and CDR2 YFSETQ. The CDR3 runs 14 residues. This chain's CDR3 is CASAGGAPTYEQYF. The CDR3 nucleotides are TGCGCCAGCGCGGGGGGAGCGCCCACCTACGAGCAGTACTTC.

In this sample, this clonotype turned up a few times. The chain is built from TRBV4-1 and TRBJ2-5, with 9 positions matching TRBD1. Germline trimming cut 6 bases from V and 10 bases from J; bases unmatched to any gene: 9. The CDR3 length is 13 residues. The V gene's germline CDR1 is MGHRA and CDR2 YSYEKL. The CDR3 region is CASRRTGEGDQYF. The CDR3 region has the DNA TGCGCCAGCAGACGGACAGGGGAAGGGGACCAGTACTTC.

The chain has TRBV27 and TRBJ2-1, with D possibly TRBD2 on 7 matching bases. V gave up 6 bases and J gave up 5 bases, with 17 bases separating them. Germline values: CDR1 MNHEY, CDR2 SMNVEV (reference sequence). The CDR3 is made up of 15 amino acids. CDR3 region: CASSLRGGGNNEQFF. The DNA for the CDR3 is TGTGCCAGCAGCCTACGCGGGGGCGGTAACAATGAGCAGTTCTTC.

By share of the sample, this clonotype is medium-sized. CDR3 loop: CASSEASVRYSGANVLTF. In nucleotides, the CDR3 is TGTGCCAGCAGTGAAGCCTCAGTCAGATACTCTGGGGCCAACGTCCTGACTTTC. The V call is TRBV6-1, the J call TRBJ2-6; no definite D call. Per germline, CDR1 MNHNS and CDR2 SASEGT. There are 18 residues in the CDR3. V was clipped by 0 bases and J by 0 bases, with 12 bases between them.

The chain recombines TRBV4-2 with TRBJ1-1; D remains unclear. The CDR3 runs 12 residues. Germline loops: CDR1 LGHNA, CDR2 YNFKEQ. V was cut by 0 bases and J by 12 bases, with 11 bases left in between. CDR3 DNA sequence: TGTGCCAGCAGCCAAGACGGACGGCACCCTTTCTTT. It translates to CASSQDGRHPFF.

This rearrangement joins TRBV6-5 to TRBJ1-2; 11 nucleotides agree with TRBD1. Germline loops: CDR1 MNHEY, CDR2 SVGAGI. J lost 4 bases, V lost 3 bases, and 7 bases had no gene match. This CDR3 spans 16 amino acids. CDR3 coding DNA: TGTGCCAGCAGTTATATACGGACAGGGGGCAGCTATGGCTACACCTTC. Its translation is CASSYIRTGGSYGYTF.

This clonotype has ten or more counts. One end of the junction fails to match germline, which may point to a read error. The chain is built from TRBV11-2 and TRBJ2-5, with 13 bases identical to TRBD2. The CDR3 is 15 amino acids. Germline-derived CDR1 and CDR2 are SGHAT and FQNNGV. The CDR3 spells CASSRSRTSGSRIEF. CDR3 nucleotide sequence: TGTGCCAGCAGCCGTAGTCGGACTAGCGGGAGTCGAATCGAGTTC.

This clonotype was seen at least ten times. The gene calls are TRBV6-1 and TRBJ2-3, with 14 bases matching TRBD2. Trimming cost V 5 bases and J 5 bases; bases outside gene matches: 6. Germline values: CDR1 MNHNS, CDR2 SASEGT. This CDR3 is built from 16 residues. CDR3 residues: CASSLTSGGARDTQYF. The CDR3 DNA reads TGTGCCAGCAGTTTGACTAGCGGGGGGGCTAGAGATACGCAGTATTTT.

This clonotype was recorded a few times. The V gene is TRBV6-2 or TRBV6-3, the J gene TRBJ2-5; 11 bases align to TRBD2. Looked up from germline, CDR1 is MNHEY and CDR2 is SVGEGT. The CDR3 contains 15 residues. Trimming cost V 4 bases and J 5 bases; bases outside gene matches: 6. The CDR3 sequence: CASSWDRLAGETQYF. As DNA, the CDR3 is TGTGCCAGCAGTTGGGACAGACTAGCGGGGGAGACCCAGTACTTC.

This clonotype was found many times. One end of the junction varies from germline; a read error may be responsible. The rearrangement joins TRBV7-7 to TRBJ1-3, with 8 positions matching TRBD1. The germline V gene has CDR1 SSHAT and CDR2 FNYEAQ (reference sequence). This CDR3 is 15 amino acids long. This CDR3 is CASSLGQGAGNTIYF. CDR3 DNA sequence: TGTGCTAGCAGCTTAGGACAGGGCGCCGGAAACACCATATATTTT.

As to this clonotype: Possible read error: a much larger clone is one base away. The J gene is TRBJ1-5, the V gene TRBV2; D unclear. The CDR3 sequence is 13 residues long. From germline, CDR1 is SNHLY and CDR2 FYNNEI. Trimming stripped 7 bases from V and 5 bases from J, with 12 bases between. As DNA, the CDR3 is TGTGCCAGCAACTTAGATTCCGATCAGCCCCAGCATTTT. Translating it yields CASNLDSDQPQHF.

The chain couples TRBV29-1 to TRBJ2-2, with TRBD1 matching over 10 bases. Germline lookup yields CDR1 SQVTM and CDR2 ANQGSEA. The CDR3 is made up of 12 amino acids. The ends lost 7 bases at V and 9 bases at J; junction bases unmatched: 5. The CDR3 region is CSGQGASRELFF. The CDR3 region has the DNA TGCAGCGGACAGGGGGCGTCCAGGGAGCTGTTTTTT.

V gene TRBV20-1 combines with J gene TRBJ1-2; 12 nucleotides line up with TRBD1. CDR3 length equals 14 residues. From germline, CDR1 is DFQATT and CDR2 SNEGSKA (reference sequence). With 5 bases clipped from V and 8 bases from J, the junction kept 9 bases outside the gene matches. The CDR3 bases are TGCAGTGCTGGAGCGGGACAGGGGGCGAGGGGCTACACCTTC. It is translated as CSAGAGQGARGYTF.

Note on this clonotype: An end of the junction differs from the germline gene, which may be a read error. The chain has TRBV5-1 and TRBJ2-1; D is possibly TRBD1 or TRBD2 (7 bases each). Germline CDR1 reads SGHRS; CDR2 reads YFSETQ. The length of the CDR3 is 14 residues. CDR3 sequence (DNA): TGCGCCAGCAGCCTAGGACTAGGGGGCGATGAGCGGTTCTTC. Its translation: CASSLGLGGDERFF.

This rearrangement joins TRBV6-5 to TRBJ1-6; a possible D gene is TRBD1 (5 bases). The germline V gene encodes CDR1 MNHEY and CDR2 SVGAGI. This CDR3 is built from 17 residues. Trimming removed 1 base at V and 6 bases at J, with 16 bases between. The chain's CDR3 is CASSYYSVGGSNSPLHF. The CDR3 nucleotides read TGTGCCAGCAGTTACTACTCGGTTGGGGGGAGTAATTCACCCCTCCACTTT.

The chain joins TRBV3-1 to TRBJ2-5; the match to TRBD2 covers 8 bases. CDR1 is LGHDT, CDR2 YNNKEL, per germline (reference sequence). J was trimmed by 5 bases and V by 0 bases; bases with no gene match: 11. The CDR3 totals 17 residues. This CDR3 is CASSQDPRSGSWETQYF. The CDR3 bases are TGTGCCAGCAGCCAAGACCCACGGAGCGGGAGTTGGGAGACCCAGTACTTC.

Details on this clonotype: Given a much more abundant clone one base away, this may be a read error. The chain is built from TRBV24-1 and TRBJ2-3, with D unresolved. This CDR3 is 11 amino acids long. Germline assignment: CDR1 KGHDR and CDR2 SFDVKD. Between the trimmed V and J ends, which lost 8 bases and 8 bases, there was a span of 10 bases. Here the CDR3 DNA reads TGTGCCACCAATTGGTGGGGTACGCAGTATTTT. This gives the protein CATNWWGTQYF.

Only a few counts were recorded for this clonotype. Germline and junction disagree at one end, which may indicate a read error. The chain is built from TRBV28 and TRBJ2-3; weak D call: TRBD1 (5 bases). Germline V gene data show CDR1 as MDHEN and CDR2 as SYDVKM. The CDR3 consists of 16 residues. CDR3 nucleotides: TGTGCCAGCAGTGAGACCCCCAGGGCCACCCCAGATACGCGGTATTTT. This encodes CASSETPRATPDTRYF.

This clonotype has just a few counts. The chain links TRBV7-2 to TRBJ2-5; 14 bases match TRBD2. V lost 5 bases and J lost 2; bases outside the gene matches: 10. CDR1 SGHTA and CDR2 FQGNSA come from the germline V gene. The CDR3 is 18 amino acids. CDR3 amino acids: CASSPRTSGRIPQETQYF. In DNA, the CDR3 is TGTGCCAGCAGCCCCCGGACTAGCGGGAGGATCCCACAAGAGACCCAGTACTTC.